The next 32 T cell receptor beta chains were all read from a single sample in a study of T-cell reconstitution after alpha-beta-depleted transplantation in children. Preparation of the TCRbeta library was carried out with unique molecular identifiers. TCRdb re-derived calls from the PCR reads in MiXCR, one entry per CDR3 protein. The data contain 250,000 to 400,000 distinct CDR3 sequences, around 25% of them singletons. The sequences come from PBMCs, mostly from graft donor cells, collected 180 days after TCRalphabeta/CD19-depleted stem cell transplant. The receptors shown here come from a male patient between 5 and 17 years old who had a stem cell transplant for acute lymphoblastic leukemia, so the T cells may come from the graft donor.

This clonotype appeared once. The chain uses TRBV4-1 and TRBJ1-1; 7 nucleotides align to TRBD1. The CDR3 length is 14 residues. Trimming at V came to 3 bases and at J to 5 bases, leaving 6 bases not matched to a gene. CDR1 is MGHRA and CDR2 is YSYEKL in the germline V gene. DNA for the CDR3: TGCGCCAGCAGCCATGATCAGACAGGGACTGAAGCTTTCTTT. Protein product: CASSHDQTGTEAFF.

This clonotype showed up just a few times. The rearrangement joins TRBV7-6 to TRBJ2-7, with D perhaps TRBD1 or TRBD2 (5 bases each). Per the germline V gene, CDR1 is SGHVS and CDR2 is FNYEAQ. The CDR3 totals 15 residues. Trimming left V 5 bases short and J 3 bases short, with 17 bases between. The CDR3 here is CASSPPQLGVYEQYF. CDR3 nucleotide sequence: TGTGCCAGCAGCCCGCCCCAGTTGGGGGTCTACGAGCAGTACTTC.

The CDR3 region is CASSQVDGFGGNTGELFF. CDR3 bases: TGTGCCAGCAGCCAAGTTGATGGGTTTGGTGGGAACACCGGGGAGCTGTTTTTT. The V call is TRBV3-1, the J call TRBJ2-2; D gene uncertain. CDR1 is LGHDT and CDR2 is YNNKEL in the germline V gene (reference sequence). V lost 1 base to trimming and J lost 1 base, with 16 bases between them. The CDR3 is 18 residues long.

The V call is TRBV25-1, the J call TRBJ2-7; D remains unclear. The CDR3 covers 12 residues. Germline-derived CDR1 and CDR2 are MGHDK and SYGVNS. The ends were cut back, 5 bases at V and 4 bases at J, with 9 bases in the middle. In DNA, the CDR3 is TGTGCCAGCAGTAGTATGAGGTACGAGCAGTACTTC. Its protein is CASSSMRYEQYF.

This clonotype has just a few counts. The chain employs TRBV20-1 and TRBJ1-1; no firm D call. In germline, CDR1 is DFQATT, CDR2 SNEGSKA (reference sequence). This CDR3 is built from 18 residues. Trimming shortened V by 4 bases and J by 8 bases, and 32 bases separated the two germline ends. In DNA, the CDR3 is TGCAGTGCTAAAGGCCTGCCCCCCAGTGGAGGGAAGAACGGGGAAGCTTTCTTT. It specifies CSAKGLPPSGGKNGEAFF.

The chain combines TRBV5-1 with TRBJ2-1; D is possibly TRBD1 (6 bases). The CDR3 extends over 14 amino acids. Germline V gene sequence: CDR1 SGHRS, CDR2 YFSETQ. V was cut by 4 bases and J by 3 bases, with 11 bases left in between. DNA of the CDR3: TGCGCCAGCAGCCCGTGGACAGACTACAATGAGCAGTTCTTC. Residues: CASSPWTDYNEQFF.

This sequence joins TRBV15 and TRBJ1-1, with D unresolved. CDR1 and CDR2 from the germline V gene are LNHNV and YYDKDF (reference sequence). The CDR3 is 13 amino acids. Trimming took 3 bases from V and 1 from J, leaving 6 bases between them. The CDR3 loop reads CATSSQANTEAFF. In DNA, the CDR3 is TGTGCCACCAGCAGCCAGGCGAACACTGAAGCTTTCTTT.

Only a few counts were recorded for this clonotype. The genes are TRBV5-1 and TRBJ2-5, with 8 bases that match TRBD1. J was trimmed by 0 bases and V by 0 bases; bases with no gene match: 4. Germline V gene sequence: CDR1 SGHRS, CDR2 YFSETQ. The CDR3 sequence is 16 residues long. The CDR3 DNA reads as TGCGCCAGCAGCTTGGTGCGGGACAGGAACCAAGAGACCCAGTACTTC. Translation: CASSLVRDRNQETQYF.

The genes are TRBV18 and TRBJ2-2; tentatively, D is TRBD2 (6 bases). The germline gives CDR1 KGHSH, CDR2 LQKENI. The V and J ends lost 1 base and 3 bases respectively, with 12 bases between them. The CDR3 has 16 residues. CDR3 nucleotides: TGTGCCAGCTCACCACTCGGAGGGTGGGACACCGGGGAGCTGTTTTTT. Translating gives CASSPLGGWDTGELFF.

Ten or more counts support this clonotype. J is TRBJ2-5 and V is TRBV5-1; D is perhaps TRBD1 (5 bases). This CDR3 is 13 amino acids long. V gave up 0 bases and J gave up 4 bases, with 7 bases separating them. Germline V gene lookup returns CDR1 SGHRS and CDR2 YFSETQ. CDR3 coding DNA: TGCGCCAGCAGCTTGGAGGGGCGAGAGACCCAGTACTTC. Its protein product is CASSLEGRETQYF.

This clonotype was detected only a few times. V gene TRBV4-1 combines with J gene TRBJ2-3, with 10 bases identical to TRBD2. Trimming at V came to 5 bases and at J to 2 bases, leaving 10 bases not matched to a gene. Germline V CDR1 and CDR2: MGHRA, YSYEKL. This CDR3 contains 17 residues. As DNA, the CDR3 is TGCGCCAGCAGCGTAGCGGGAGGCGGACCTCTCACAGATACGCAGTATTTT. The encoded protein is CASSVAGGGPLTDTQYF.

This clonotype was seen many times. The chain employs TRBV4-2 and TRBJ2-7; no definite D call. Trimming took 3 bases from V and 3 from J, leaving 6 bases between them. In germline, CDR1 is LGHNA, CDR2 YNFKEQ. The CDR3 extends over 12 amino acids. DNA of the CDR3: TGTGCCAGCAGCCACACGATCTACGAGCAGTACTTC. Its protein is CASSHTIYEQYF.

V gene TRBV29-1 combines with J gene TRBJ2-1; D perhaps matches TRBD2 (6 bases). Germline loops: CDR1 SQVTM, CDR2 ANQGSEA. V lost 4 bases, J lost 0 bases, and 19 bases lay in between. This CDR3 region has 17 residues. The DNA of the CDR3 is TGCAGCGTTGTAGGGTTATTCGGGGGTAGCTCCTACAATGAGCAGTTCTTC. Encoded protein: CSVVGLFGGSSYNEQFF.

The rearrangement joins TRBV5-1 to TRBJ2-1, with 8 bases matching TRBD2. This CDR3 comprises 16 residues. Germline CDR1 reads SGHRS; CDR2 reads YFSETQ. Trimming cost V 0 bases and J 2 bases; bases outside gene matches: 4. The chain's CDR3 is CASSLDLAGPYNEQFF. The CDR3 DNA follows: TGCGCCAGCAGCTTGGATCTAGCGGGCCCCTACAATGAGCAGTTCTTC.

Only a few counts were recorded for this clonotype. The chain uses TRBV11-2 and TRBJ2-3; 10 bases map to TRBD2. Germline CDR1 and CDR2: SGHAT and FQNNGV. J was trimmed by 5 bases and V by 5 bases; bases with no gene match: 7. The CDR3 has 15 residues. The CDR3 region has the DNA TGTGCCAGCAGCACCCCGAGACTAGCGGGAGATACGCAGTATTTT. Amino acid sequence: CASSTPRLAGDTQYF.

Only a few counts were recorded for this clonotype. This chain connects TRBV4-1 to TRBJ1-1, with a tentative D call TRBD1 (5 bases). Per germline, CDR1 MGHRA and CDR2 YSYEKL. V was shortened by 6 bases and J by 8 bases, with 16 bases between the two germline ends. The CDR3 is made up of 13 amino acids. This CDR3 is CASRGEGRAEAFF. The CDR3 DNA is TGCGCCAGCAGAGGCGAGGGCAGGGCCGAAGCTTTCTTT.

The sample holds a few counts of this clonotype. V and J are TRBV29-1 and TRBJ2-7; 10 nucleotides match TRBD1. Germline loops: CDR1 SQVTM, CDR2 ANQGSEA. Unmatched junction bases numbered 3, after V lost 6 bases and J lost 4 bases. The CDR3 is made up of 12 amino acids. This CDR3 reads CSVGQGVYEQYF. DNA of the CDR3: TGCAGCGTCGGACAGGGGGTTTACGAGCAGTACTTC.

The chain employs TRBV12-3 or TRBV12-4 and TRBJ2-7, with 13 bases fitting TRBD2. V lost 7 bases and J lost 3; bases outside the gene matches: 15. There are 18 residues in the CDR3. The CDR3, as DNA: TGTGCCAGCATTTTTGGGACTAGCGGGACCAGGTCTTTCTACGAGCAGTACTTC. This codes for CASIFGTSGTRSFYEQYF.

This clonotype was counted a few times. The V and J genes are TRBV3-1 and TRBJ1-3; tentatively, D is TRBD1 (5 bases). V gave up 1 base and J gave up 0 bases, with 7 bases separating them. Germline CDR1 and CDR2: LGHDT and YNNKEL (reference sequence). The CDR3 totals 15 residues. For the CDR3, the DNA is TGTGCCAGCAGCCAAGGACAGCGCTCTGGAAACACCATATATTTT. Translated: CASSQGQRSGNTIYF.

This clonotype was detected a few times. The chain employs TRBV30 and TRBJ2-1; 9 bases align to TRBD2. Germline loops: CDR1 GTSNPN, CDR2 SVGIG (reference sequence). V trimming: 1 base; J trimming: 3 bases; junction bases outside the gene matches: 10. This CDR3 has 17 residues. For the CDR3, the DNA is TGTGCCTGGAGTGGAGTGGGAACTAGCGGGCACTACAATGAGCAGTTCTTC. Its translation: CAWSGVGTSGHYNEQFF.

To note about this clonotype: A junction end diverges from the germline sequence, so it may reflect a read error. V and J are TRBV12-3 or TRBV12-4 and TRBJ1-6, with a tentative D call TRBD1 (5 bases). The CDR3 is 11 residues long. Here the CDR3 DNA reads TGTGCCAGCAGTACATCGGGCCAGGGCCTGTTT. Residues: CASSTSGQGLF.

In this sample, this clonotype turned up a few times. The chain links TRBV7-9 to TRBJ2-7; possibly TRBD2 for D (6 bases). Looked up from germline, CDR1 is SEHNR and CDR2 is FQNEAQ (reference sequence). This CDR3 has 15 amino acids. The V end lost 5 bases, the J end lost 1 base, and 15 bases lay between the germline ends. CDR3 amino acids: CASSPTSRLSYEQYF. CDR3 bases: TGTGCCAGCAGCCCCACTAGCAGGCTGTCCTACGAGCAGTACTTC.

The V and J genes are TRBV20-1 and TRBJ2-3; the D call may be TRBD1 or TRBD2 (6 bases each). The CDR3 is made up of 15 amino acids. Germline CDR1 reads DFQATT; CDR2 reads SNEGSKA (reference sequence). The ends were cut back, 4 bases at V and 1 base at J, with 15 bases in the middle. The CDR3 reads CSAIPGEDGTDTQYF. The CDR3 nucleotides read TGCAGTGCTATTCCAGGGGAGGACGGCACAGATACGCAGTATTTT.

This clonotype was counted between two and nine times. V is TRBV15 and J is TRBJ2-2; D not certain. The V gene's germline CDR1 is LNHNV and CDR2 YYDKDF (reference sequence). Trimming removed 0 bases from V and 3 bases from J, with 8 bases in between. This CDR3 contains 15 residues. The CDR3, as DNA: TGTGCCACCAGCAGAGATCCCGGTTACACCGGGGAGCTGTTTTTT. This codes for CATSRDPGYTGELFF.

The chain combines TRBV7-9 with TRBJ1-2; 7 bases agree with TRBD1. The CDR3 runs to 16 residues. V dropped 5 bases and J dropped 4; count of bases not matched to a gene: 13. CDR1 is SEHNR, CDR2 FQNEAQ, per germline (reference sequence). This chain's CDR3 is CASSLPTGPLSYGYTF. Written as DNA, the CDR3 is TGTGCCAGCAGCCTTCCGACAGGGCCGCTCTCCTATGGCTACACCTTC.

This clonotype was detected a few times. The rearrangement joins TRBV5-1 to TRBJ1-5; D is perhaps TRBD1 (6 bases). The V gene's germline CDR1 is SGHRS and CDR2 YFSETQ. V was pared by 4 bases and J by 1 base, with 12 bases between. The CDR3 spans 15 residues. This CDR3 is CASSPGTQSNQPQHF. The DNA for the CDR3 is TGCGCCAGCAGCCCCGGGACACAGAGCAATCAGCCCCAGCATTTT.

The table lists this clonotype with a few counts. The chain is built from TRBV20-1 and TRBJ2-1; TRBD2 aligns across 10 bases. In germline, CDR1 is DFQATT, CDR2 SNEGSKA (reference sequence). Trimming at V came to 6 bases and at J to 7 bases, leaving 15 bases not matched to a gene. The CDR3 runs 16 residues. The CDR3 DNA reads TGCAGTGCCTATCGTATAGCGGGAGGACACGGAAATGAGCAGTTCTTC. Translating it yields CSAYRIAGGHGNEQFF.

This clonotype has just a few counts. The chain employs TRBV4-1 and TRBJ2-5; D is possibly TRBD2 (6 bases). The CDR3 has 16 residues. Germline V gene sequence: CDR1 MGHRA, CDR2 YSYEKL. V lost 3 bases to trimming and J lost 12 bases, with 26 bases between them. The CDR3 region is CASSHFYRDFKEPKYF. CDR3 coding DNA: TGCGCCAGCAGCCATTTCTACCGGGACTTCAAGGAACCCAAGTACTTC.

In this sample, this clonotype turned up a few times. The chain uses TRBV15 and TRBJ2-3; 11 nucleotides match TRBD2. This CDR3 contains 15 residues. Germline V gene lookup returns CDR1 LNHNV and CDR2 YYDKDF (reference sequence). J gave up 3 bases and V 2 bases, and 1 base lay outside the gene matches. CDR3 bases: TGTGCCACCAGCAGATGGACTAGCGGGACAGATACGCAGTATTTT. Residues: CATSRWTSGTDTQYF.

This clonotype was picked up a small number of times. The chain employs TRBV10-3 and TRBJ2-5, with D perhaps matching TRBD2 (6 bases). Germline V gene sequence: CDR1 ENHRY, CDR2 SYGVKD. Trimming took 3 bases from V and 1 from J, leaving 15 bases between them. The CDR3 runs to 16 residues. The CDR3 sequence is CAISEGGKGAQETQYF. The CDR3 DNA is TGTGCCATCAGTGAAGGAGGGAAGGGAGCCCAAGAGACCCAGTACTTC.

The rearrangement links TRBV27 to TRBJ2-7; TRBD2 might be the D (6 bases). The CDR3 loop spans 13 amino acids. Deletions cut 6 bases from V and 2 bases from J, with 11 bases between. Per germline, CDR1 MNHEY and CDR2 SMNVEV (reference sequence). This CDR3 reads CASSRLEPYEQYF. For the CDR3, the DNA is TGTGCCAGCAGCCGACTAGAGCCCTACGAGCAGTACTTC.

This clonotype was seen a single time. As DNA, the CDR3 is TGCAGCGTTGACCCAGGGGGCGTCTATGGCTACACCTTC. Amino acid sequence: CSVDPGGVYGYTF. J is TRBJ1-2 and V is TRBV29-1, with 8 bases lining up with TRBD1. After removal of 3 bases from V and 4 bases from J, the junction contained 4 bases not matched to a gene. CDR3 length: 13 residues. The germline V gene encodes CDR1 SQVTM and CDR2 ANQGSEA.